The 6 T cell receptor beta chains below were found in one sample sequenced in a study of cytomegalovirus exposure and HLA in healthy donors. It was with 60 Vbeta and 13 Jbeta primers that the PCR ran. Libraries were prepared by immunoSEQ multiplex PCR; TCRdb keeps only in-frame clonotypes and omits some of them. Of approximately 110,000 clones in the sample, 79% are singletons; the top ten hold 3.1%. Sequences were obtained from PBMCs. These receptors all come from a woman between 35 and 50 years old in good health and CMV-seronegative.

The chain recombines TRBV7-2 with TRBJ1-6, with TRBD1 matching over 10 bases. This CDR3 has 15 residues. Germline-derived CDR1 and CDR2 are SGHTA and FQGNSA. V lost 4 bases, J lost 9 bases, and 6 bases stayed unmatched. DNA of the CDR3: TGTGCCAGCAGCTCCGCCGGGACAGGGGCTTCACCCCTCCACTTT. It translates to CASSSAGTGASPLHF.

V and J are TRBV4-3 and TRBJ2-5; 8 nucleotides match TRBD2. Germline-derived CDR1 and CDR2 are LGHNA and YSLEER. The CDR3 totals 16 residues. With V trimmed by 1 base and J by 2 bases, 6 bases remained unmatched. The DNA for the CDR3 is TGCGCCAGCAGCCAAGCTCCGCGGGGGGAACAAGAGACCCAGTACTTC. Amino acids: CASSQAPRGEQETQYF.

J is TRBJ2-1 and V is TRBV5-1; no definite D call. The CDR3 is made up of 15 amino acids. Trimming removed 0 bases from V and 2 bases from J, with 9 bases in between. Germline CDR1 SGHRS, CDR2 YFSETQ. The DNA of the CDR3 is TGCGCCAGCAGCTTGGCCAATGCGGCCTACAATGAGCAGTTCTTC. Translation: CASSLANAAYNEQFF.

The chain carries TRBV13 and TRBJ2-3; no clear D gene. The CDR3 is 14 amino acids. V lost 9 bases and J 2 bases, leaving 15 bases between the germline ends. The germline gives CDR1 PRHDT, CDR2 FYEKMQ (reference sequence). The CDR3 DNA reads TGTGCCAGTTCTTGGGTACGACTCACAGATACGCAGTATTTT. Translation: CASSWVRLTDTQYF.

The chain is built from TRBV15 and TRBJ2-6; 7 nucleotides line up with TRBD2. Germline values: CDR1 LNHNV, CDR2 YYDKDF (reference sequence). The CDR3 spans 18 residues. V dropped 3 bases and J dropped 0; count of bases not matched to a gene: 8. The CDR3 loop is CATSSAGDPNSGANVLTF. The CDR3 DNA follows: TGTGCCACCAGCAGTGCGGGGGATCCCAACTCTGGGGCCAACGTCCTGACTTTC.

This clone was observed once. The gene calls are TRBV30 and TRBJ1-3, with a weak D call TRBD1 (5 bases). The germline V gene encodes CDR1 GTSNPN and CDR2 SVGIG (reference sequence). The V end was cut by 2 bases, the J end by 2 bases, with 7 bases between. The CDR3 spans 13 residues. The CDR3 nucleotides are TGTGCCTGGAGTCGGGGGGCTGGAAACACCATATATTTT. Translated: CAWSRGAGNTIYF.